This TCR beta chain was retrieved from a study of blood T cell repertoires in COVID-19. Germline-derived CDR1 and CDR2 are SGHNT and YYREEE (reference sequence). V was clipped by 0 bases and J by 6 bases; unmatched bases: 3. CDR3 size: 17 residues. In the original processing: Estimates of nucleated cell counts were drawn from the amplification of reference gene primers. Data came from immunoSEQ multiplex PCR; TCRdb stores just in-frame clones and leaves some out. The V and J calls and clone size are taken from that table; D and trimming were inferred from the DNA. The sample comprises under 200,000 clones, 90% of which are singletons, and nearly 0.55% rests with the top ten.

Sequencing was performed on peripheral blood. This TCR derives from a man aged 45-60 years with acute or convalescent COVID-19. The chain has TRBV5-4 and TRBJ2-2; 15 bases are shared with TRBD2. CDR3 sequence: CASSLGTSGGASGELFF. The CDR3 bases are TGTGCCAGCAGCTTGGGGACTAGCGGGGGGGCCTCCGGGGAGCTGTTTTTT.